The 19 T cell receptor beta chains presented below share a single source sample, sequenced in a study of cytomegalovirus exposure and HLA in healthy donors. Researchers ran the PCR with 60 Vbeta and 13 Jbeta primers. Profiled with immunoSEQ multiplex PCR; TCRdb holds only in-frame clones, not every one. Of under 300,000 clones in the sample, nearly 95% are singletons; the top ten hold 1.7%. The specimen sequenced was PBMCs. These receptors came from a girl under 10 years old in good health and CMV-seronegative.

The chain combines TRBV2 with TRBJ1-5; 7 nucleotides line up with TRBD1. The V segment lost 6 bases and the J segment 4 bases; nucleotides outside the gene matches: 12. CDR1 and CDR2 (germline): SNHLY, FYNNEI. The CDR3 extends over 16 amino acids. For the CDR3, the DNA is TGTGCCAGCAGCTCTAGTACAGGGGTCTTAAATCAGCCCCAGCATTTT. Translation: CASSSSTGVLNQPQHF.

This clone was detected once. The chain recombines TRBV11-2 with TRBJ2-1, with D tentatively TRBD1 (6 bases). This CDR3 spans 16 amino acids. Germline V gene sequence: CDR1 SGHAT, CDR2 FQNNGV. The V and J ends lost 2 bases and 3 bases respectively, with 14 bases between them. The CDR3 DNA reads TGTGCCAGCAGCTTATTGACAGGAGGCAACTACAATGAGCAGTTCTTC. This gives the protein CASSLLTGGNYNEQFF.

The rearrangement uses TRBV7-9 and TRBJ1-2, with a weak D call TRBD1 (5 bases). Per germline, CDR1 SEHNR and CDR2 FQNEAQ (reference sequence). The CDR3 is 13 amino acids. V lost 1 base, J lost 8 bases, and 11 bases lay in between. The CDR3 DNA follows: TGTGCCAGCAGCTTAGAGGCAGGGAACGGCTACACCTTC. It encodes CASSLEAGNGYTF. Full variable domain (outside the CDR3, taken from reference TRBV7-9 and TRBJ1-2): DTGVSQNPRHKITKRGQNVTFRCDPISEHNRLYWYRQTLGQGPEFLTYFQNEAQLEKSRLLSDRFSAERPKGSFSTLEIQRTEQGDSAMYLCASSLEAGNGYTFGSGTRLTVV.

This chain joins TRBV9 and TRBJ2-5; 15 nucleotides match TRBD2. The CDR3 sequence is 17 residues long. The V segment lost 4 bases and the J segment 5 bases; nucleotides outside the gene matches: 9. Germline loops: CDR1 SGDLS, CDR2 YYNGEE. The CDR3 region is CASSRGTSGGQQETQYF. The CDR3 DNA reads TGTGCCAGCAGCAGGGGGACTAGCGGGGGGCAACAGGAGACCCAGTACTTC.

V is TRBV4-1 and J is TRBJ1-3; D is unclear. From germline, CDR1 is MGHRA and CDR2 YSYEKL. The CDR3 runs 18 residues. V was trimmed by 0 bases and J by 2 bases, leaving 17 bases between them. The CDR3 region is CASSQESQVSPAGNTIYF. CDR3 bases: TGCGCCAGCAGCCAAGAATCTCAGGTTTCCCCCGCTGGAAACACCATATATTTT.

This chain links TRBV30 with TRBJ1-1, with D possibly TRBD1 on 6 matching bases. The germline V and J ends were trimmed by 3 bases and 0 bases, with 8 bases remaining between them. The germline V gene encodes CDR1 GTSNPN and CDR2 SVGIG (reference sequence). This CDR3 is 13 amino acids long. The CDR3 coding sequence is TGTGCCTGGAGGGGGACACTGAACACTGAAGCTTTCTTT. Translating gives CAWRGTLNTEAFF.

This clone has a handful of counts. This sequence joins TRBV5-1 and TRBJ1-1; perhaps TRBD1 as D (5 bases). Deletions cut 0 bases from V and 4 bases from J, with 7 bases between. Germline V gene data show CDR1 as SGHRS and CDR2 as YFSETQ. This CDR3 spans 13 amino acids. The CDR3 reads CASSLGGGTEAFF. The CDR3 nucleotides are TGCGCCAGCAGCTTGGGGGGGGGCACTGAAGCTTTCTTT.

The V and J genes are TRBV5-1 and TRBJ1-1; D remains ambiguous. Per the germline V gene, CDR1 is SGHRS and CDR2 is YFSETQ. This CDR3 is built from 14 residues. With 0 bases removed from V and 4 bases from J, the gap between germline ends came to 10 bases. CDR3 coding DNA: TGCGCCAGCAGCTTGGACAGCCCTCTCACTGAAGCTTTCTTT. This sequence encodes CASSLDSPLTEAFF.

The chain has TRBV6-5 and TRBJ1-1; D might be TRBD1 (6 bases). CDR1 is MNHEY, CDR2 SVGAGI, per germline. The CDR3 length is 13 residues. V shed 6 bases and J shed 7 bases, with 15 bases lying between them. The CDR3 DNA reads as TGTGCCAGCAGGCGTCCGGGACACAGTGAAGCTTTCTTT. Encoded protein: CASRRPGHSEAFF.

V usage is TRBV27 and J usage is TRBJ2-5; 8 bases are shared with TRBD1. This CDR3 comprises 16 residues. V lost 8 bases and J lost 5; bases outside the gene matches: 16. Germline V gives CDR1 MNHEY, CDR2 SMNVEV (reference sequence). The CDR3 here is CASHRTPGGIGETQYF. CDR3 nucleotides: TGTGCCAGCCACCGTACGCCAGGGGGCATAGGGGAGACCCAGTACTTC.

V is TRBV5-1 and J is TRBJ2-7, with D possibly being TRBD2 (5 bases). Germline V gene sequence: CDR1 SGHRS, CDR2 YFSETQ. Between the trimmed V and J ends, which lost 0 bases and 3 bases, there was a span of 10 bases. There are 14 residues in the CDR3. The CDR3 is CASSLGAASYEQYF. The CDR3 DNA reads TGCGCCAGCAGCTTGGGAGCGGCCAGCTACGAGCAGTACTTC.

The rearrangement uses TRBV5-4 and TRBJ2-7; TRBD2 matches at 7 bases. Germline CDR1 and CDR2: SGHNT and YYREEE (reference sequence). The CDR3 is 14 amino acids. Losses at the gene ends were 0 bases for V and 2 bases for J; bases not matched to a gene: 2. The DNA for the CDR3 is TGTGCCAGCAGCTTGGGGGAGGGGACCTACGAGCAGTACTTC. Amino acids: CASSLGEGTYEQYF.

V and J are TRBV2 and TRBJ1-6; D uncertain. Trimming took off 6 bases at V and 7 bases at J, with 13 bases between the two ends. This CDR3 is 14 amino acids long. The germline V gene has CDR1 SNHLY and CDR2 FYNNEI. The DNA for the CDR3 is TGTGCCAGCAGCCAGCGCCCAGCGAATTCACCCCTCCACTTT. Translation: CASSQRPANSPLHF.

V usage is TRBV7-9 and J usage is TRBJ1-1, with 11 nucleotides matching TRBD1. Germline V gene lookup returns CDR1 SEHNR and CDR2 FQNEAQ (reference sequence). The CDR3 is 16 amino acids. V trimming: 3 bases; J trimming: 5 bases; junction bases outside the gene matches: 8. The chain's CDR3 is CASSFWTGGAETEAFF. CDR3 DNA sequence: TGTGCCAGCAGCTTTTGGACAGGGGGCGCGGAGACTGAAGCTTTCTTT.

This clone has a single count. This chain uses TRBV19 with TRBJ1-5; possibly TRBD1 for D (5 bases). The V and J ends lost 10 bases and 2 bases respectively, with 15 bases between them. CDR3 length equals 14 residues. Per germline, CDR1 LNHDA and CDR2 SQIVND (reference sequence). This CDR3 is CATSYGGGNQPQHF. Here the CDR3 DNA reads TGTGCCACCTCTTACGGGGGGGGCAATCAGCCCCAGCATTTT.

For the CDR3, the DNA is TGCGCCAGCAGCCAACGAGCACCCATGTACGAGCAGTACTTC. The encoded protein is CASSQRAPMYEQYF. The J gene is TRBJ2-7, the V gene TRBV4-1; no clear D gene. From germline, CDR1 is MGHRA and CDR2 YSYEKL. Trimming pared 2 bases from V and 4 bases from J, leaving 12 bases between. The CDR3 loop spans 14 amino acids.

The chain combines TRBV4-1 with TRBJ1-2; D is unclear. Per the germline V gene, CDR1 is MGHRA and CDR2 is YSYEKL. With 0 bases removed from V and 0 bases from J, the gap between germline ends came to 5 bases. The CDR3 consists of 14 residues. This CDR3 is CASSQDLANYGYTF. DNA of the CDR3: TGCGCCAGCAGCCAAGATCTCGCTAACTATGGCTACACCTTC.

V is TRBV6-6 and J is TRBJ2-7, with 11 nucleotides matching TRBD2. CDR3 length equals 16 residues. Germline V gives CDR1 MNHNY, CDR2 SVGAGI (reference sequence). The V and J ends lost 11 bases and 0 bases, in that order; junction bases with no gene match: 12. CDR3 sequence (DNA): TGTGCCTCGAGGGGGGCTAGCGGGAGGAGCTCCTACGAGCAGTACTTC. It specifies CASRGASGRSSYEQYF.

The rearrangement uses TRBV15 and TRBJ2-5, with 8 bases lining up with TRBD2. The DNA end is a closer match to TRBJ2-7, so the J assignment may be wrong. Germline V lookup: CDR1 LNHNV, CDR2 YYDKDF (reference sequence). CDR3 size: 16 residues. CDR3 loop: CATSRGPEGGGYEQYF. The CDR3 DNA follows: TGTGCCACCAGCAGAGGCCCCGAAGGCGGGGGGTACGAGCAGTACTTC.